Following are 25 T cell receptor beta chains from one sample sequenced in a study of OX40 agonist ivuxolimab in advanced cancers. Sequencing used immunoSEQ multiplex PCR; TCRdb keeps in-frame clones, though not all of them. The sample includes around 60,000 clones, 82% of them seen just once. The source was CD4+ or CD8+ T cells sorted from blood, collected in a trial of the OX40 agonist ivuxolimab. Receptors originate from an adult with an advanced solid tumor such as melanoma, head and neck, liver or kidney cancer.

This clone has just a few counts. The chain employs TRBV2 and TRBJ1-3, with D possibly TRBD1 on 6 matching bases. Between the trimmed V and J ends, which lost 0 bases and 2 bases, there was a span of 8 bases. Germline values: CDR1 SNHLY, CDR2 FYNNEI. The CDR3 loop spans 15 amino acids. The CDR3 nucleotides are TGTGCCAGCAGTGAAGCGGGGGCACCTGGAAACACCATATATTTT. Its protein is CASSEAGAPGNTIYF.

J is TRBJ1-1 and V is TRBV5-6, with a tentative D call TRBD1 (6 bases). The germline CDR1 and CDR2 sequences are SGHDT and YYEEEE. CDR3 length equals 12 residues. V lost 1 base and J 8 bases, leaving 9 bases between the germline ends. Here the CDR3 DNA reads TGTGCCAGCAGCTTGCAGGGGCGGGAAGCTTTCTTT. It is translated as CASSLQGREAFF.

This clone was counted a few times. This rearrangement joins TRBV2 to TRBJ1-1; D remains unclear. The CDR3 sequence is 12 residues long. The germline CDR1 and CDR2 sequences are SNHLY and FYNNEI. V dropped 6 bases and J dropped 0 bases, with 5 bases sitting between them. CDR3 coding DNA: TGTGCCAGCAGGAGATTGAACACTGAAGCTTTCTTT. Protein product: CASRRLNTEAFF.

V is TRBV19 and J is TRBJ2-1; TRBD2 matches at 10 bases. The CDR3 contains 16 residues. V was pared by 8 bases and J by 4 bases, with 11 bases of the junction left unmatched. Germline CDR1 LNHDA, CDR2 SQIVND (reference sequence). DNA for the CDR3: TGTGCCAGTTCCTCCCTAGCGGGAGTGGAATACAATGAGCAGTTCTTC. Residues: CASSSLAGVEYNEQFF.

J is TRBJ2-7 and V is TRBV10-1, with 8 bases fitting TRBD2. Germline CDR1 and CDR2: WNHNN and SYGVQD (reference sequence). The V gene end was trimmed by 6 bases and the J gene end by 0 bases; junction bases not matched to a gene: 7. The CDR3 extends over 15 amino acids. CDR3 DNA sequence: TGCGCCAGCAGCCCCATAGCGGGGAACTCCTACGAGCAGTACTTC. This gives the protein CASSPIAGNSYEQYF.

The gene calls are TRBV25-1 and TRBJ1-1; D is uncertain. Between the trimmed V and J ends, which lost 1 base and 1 base, there was a span of 4 bases. The CDR3 is 13 amino acids. The germline gives CDR1 MGHDK, CDR2 SYGVNS. The CDR3: CASSESWNTEAFF. Here the CDR3 DNA reads TGTGCCAGCAGTGAATCGTGGAACACTGAAGCTTTCTTT.

This clone was detected only a few times. The V gene is TRBV14, the J gene TRBJ1-6; the D is unclear. The CDR3 covers 16 residues. Germline V gene sequence: CDR1 SGHDN, CDR2 FVKESK. V lost 0 bases, J lost 8 bases, and 14 bases lay in between. The CDR3 protein is CASSQEVVDWDSPLHF. CDR3 DNA: TGTGCCAGCAGCCAAGAAGTTGTTGACTGGGATTCACCCCTCCACTTT.

The chain links TRBV6-1 to TRBJ2-3; TRBD1 might be the D (5 bases). CDR1 is MNHNS and CDR2 is SASEGT in the germline V gene. This CDR3 is built from 14 residues. V was shortened by 5 bases and J by 2 bases, with 11 bases between the two germline ends. The chain's CDR3 is CASSKTGATDTQYF. The CDR3 bases are TGTGCCAGCAGTAAAACAGGAGCCACAGATACGCAGTATTTT.

V is TRBV6-5 and J is TRBJ2-1; 10 positions agree with TRBD2. CDR3 length: 15 amino acids. V dropped 4 bases and J dropped 8; count of bases not matched to a gene: 8. The V gene's germline CDR1 is MNHEY and CDR2 SVGAGI. The CDR3 region is CASSLLAGESYEQFF. The CDR3 DNA sequence: TGTGCCAGCAGTTTGCTAGCGGGAGAGTCGTATGAGCAGTTCTTC.

V is TRBV7-2 and J is TRBJ2-1, with D perhaps given as TRBD1 or TRBD2 (7 bases each). This CDR3 region has 15 residues. Deletions cut 1 base from V and 7 bases from J, with 14 bases between. The germline V gene has CDR1 SGHTA and CDR2 FQGNSA. The CDR3 DNA reads TGTGCCAGCAGCTTAGGGCAGGGGGGGTGGAATGAGCAGTTCTTC. The encoded protein is CASSLGQGGWNEQFF. The full variable domain, in which reference TRBV7-2 and TRBJ2-1 provide the parts outside the CDR3, is GAGVSQSPSNKVTEKGKDVELRCDPISGHTALYWYRQSLGQGLEFLIYFQGNSAPDKSGLPSDRFSAERTGGSVSTLTIQRTQQEDSAVYLCASSLGQGGWNEQFFGPGTRLTVL.

J is TRBJ1-6 and V is TRBV5-1, with 7 bases fitting TRBD1. V lost 4 bases, J lost 7 bases, and 5 bases stayed unmatched. From germline, CDR1 is SGHRS and CDR2 YFSETQ. CDR3 length: 14 residues. The CDR3, as DNA: TGCGCCAGCAGCCCGGGACAGAAGAATTCACCCCTCCACTTT. Amino acids: CASSPGQKNSPLHF.

The rearrangement links TRBV11-2 to TRBJ2-2, with TRBD2 matching 12 bases. The V segment lost 3 bases and the J segment 9 bases; nucleotides outside the gene matches: 5. The CDR3 sequence is 15 residues long. Germline CDR1 reads SGHAT; CDR2 reads FQNNGV. In DNA form, the CDR3 reads TGTGCCAGCAGCTTCCGACTAGCGGGAGCCCGGGAGCTGTTTTTT. Amino acids: CASSFRLAGARELFF.

The genes are TRBV5-1 and TRBJ2-1, with TRBD2 identical over 12 bases. The junction had 5 bases not matched to a gene; V was cut back by 5 bases and J by 5 bases. The CDR3 has 15 amino acids. Germline CDR1 is SGHRS and CDR2 is YFSETQ. The CDR3 sequence: CASSPSGRADNEQFF. Written as DNA, the CDR3 is TGCGCCAGCAGTCCTAGCGGGAGGGCCGACAATGAGCAGTTCTTC. Filled out from reference TRBV5-1 and TRBJ2-1, the complete variable domain reads KAGVTQTPRYLIKTRGQQVTLSCSPISGHRSVSWYQQTPGQGLQFLFEYFSETQRNKGNFPGRFSGRQFSNSRSEMNVSTLELGDSALYLCASSPSGRADNEQFFGPGTRLTVL.

For the CDR3, the DNA is TGTGCCAGCAGTTTCGAGCGGGGCCCTCGCACAGATACGCAGTATTTT. It yields the protein CASSFERGPRTDTQYF. The chain carries TRBV2 and TRBJ2-3; 7 bases fit TRBD2. V gave up 5 bases and J gave up 1 base; unmatched junction bases: 9. Germline CDR1 and CDR2: SNHLY and FYNNEI. The CDR3 runs to 16 residues.

The chain employs TRBV11-1 and TRBJ1-1; D unresolved. CDR1 and CDR2 (germline): SGHAT, FQDESV (reference sequence). V lost 5 bases and J lost 1, with 11 bases in between. The CDR3 runs 14 residues. CDR3 DNA sequence: TGTGCCAGCAGCCTGGGTAACGAGAACACTGAAGCTTTCTTT. Its protein product is CASSLGNENTEAFF.

This chain's CDR3 is CAIGLEPGEKLFF. CDR3 nucleotide sequence: TGTGCCATCGGGTTAGAGCCGGGCGAAAAACTGTTTTTT. The chain links TRBV10-3 to TRBJ1-4; unclear D gene. Trimming took off 8 bases at V and 8 bases at J, with 15 bases between the two ends. The germline V gene has CDR1 ENHRY and CDR2 SYGVKD. CDR3 length: 13 amino acids.

The chain's CDR3 is CASTRGRDTEAFF. The CDR3 coding sequence is TGTGCCAGCACCAGGGGCAGGGACACTGAAGCTTTCTTT. V gene TRBV28 combines with J gene TRBJ1-1, with a weak D call TRBD1 (6 bases). The V end lost 7 bases, the J end lost 3 bases, and 12 bases lay between the germline ends. In germline, CDR1 is MDHEN, CDR2 SYDVKM. This CDR3 region has 13 residues.

The chain combines TRBV5-6 with TRBJ1-1; no reliable D call. V gave up 1 base and J gave up 4 bases, with 11 bases separating them. Germline-derived CDR1 and CDR2 are SGHDT and YYEEEE. CDR3 length: 14 residues. CDR3 in amino acids: CASSLTGWGTEAFF. The CDR3 DNA follows: TGTGCCAGCAGCTTGACGGGATGGGGCACTGAAGCTTTCTTT.

This chain joins TRBV4-1 and TRBJ1-1; 11 bases are a match to TRBD1. There are 18 residues in the CDR3. V lost 1 base and J lost 1; bases outside the gene matches: 8. CDR1 and CDR2 from the germline V gene are MGHRA and YSYEKL. CDR3 sequence (DNA): TGCGCCAGCAGCCAAGCGACCGGACAGGGGGCGGGGAACACTGAAGCTTTCTTT. It encodes CASSQATGQGAGNTEAFF.

V gene TRBV12-5 combines with J gene TRBJ2-3; 9 nucleotides align to TRBD1. The ends lost 8 bases at V and 2 bases at J; junction bases unmatched: 8. In germline, CDR1 is LGHNT, CDR2 FRNRAP. CDR3 length: 15 amino acids. The CDR3: CASMAGQGPTDTQYF. CDR3 coding DNA: TGTGCTAGTATGGCCGGACAGGGGCCCACAGATACGCAGTATTTT.

This clone has only one observation. This chain connects TRBV10-3 to TRBJ2-7, with D possibly TRBD1 on 5 matching bases. The CDR3 spans 15 residues. The germline gives CDR1 ENHRY, CDR2 SYGVKD. The V end lost 0 bases, the J end lost 0 bases, and 9 bases lay between the germline ends. Written as DNA, the CDR3 is TGTGCCATCAGTGAGTCTGACAGCCCCTCCTACGAGCAGTACTTC. This gives the protein CAISESDSPSYEQYF.

The chain joins TRBV5-5 to TRBJ2-3; D may be TRBD1 (5 bases). Germline CDR1 and CDR2: SGHKS and YYEKEE (reference sequence). The CDR3 consists of 16 residues. Between the trimmed V and J ends, which lost 0 bases and 4 bases, there was a span of 15 bases. The CDR3 bases are TGTGCCAGCAGCTTGGTGCCAGGGTGGATACCAGATACGCAGTATTTT. Amino acids: CASSLVPGWIPDTQYF.

The V gene is TRBV30, the J gene TRBJ2-6; TRBD1 matches at 9 bases. Germline trimming cut 5 bases from V and 2 bases from J; bases unmatched to any gene: 7. Germline loops: CDR1 GTSNPN, CDR2 SVGIG (reference sequence). The CDR3 length is 16 residues. The DNA for the CDR3 is TGTGCCTGGGCCGGGACAGGGAGGCCTGGGGCCAACGTCCTGACTTTC. It encodes CAWAGTGRPGANVLTF.

Notes on this clone: This sample also contains other DNA sequences that code for the same CDR3. J is TRBJ2-1 and V is TRBV7-3; TRBD2 matches at 12 bases. J gave up 4 bases and V 5 bases, and 3 bases lay outside the gene matches. CDR3 length: 15 residues. The V gene's germline CDR1 is SGHTA and CDR2 FQGTGA. In nucleotides, the CDR3 is TGTGCCAGCAGCCTAGGACTAGCGGGATACAATGAGCAGTTCTTC. The encoded protein is CASSLGLAGYNEQFF.

V usage is TRBV5-4 and J usage is TRBJ1-2; no reliable D call. Germline assignment: CDR1 SGHNT and CDR2 YYREEE (reference sequence). The CDR3 runs 13 residues. Trimming shortened V by 4 bases and J by 4 bases, and 11 bases separated the two germline ends. CDR3 sequence (DNA): TGTGCCAGCAGCCCAGGACTGACCTATGGCTACACCTTC. Protein product: CASSPGLTYGYTF.